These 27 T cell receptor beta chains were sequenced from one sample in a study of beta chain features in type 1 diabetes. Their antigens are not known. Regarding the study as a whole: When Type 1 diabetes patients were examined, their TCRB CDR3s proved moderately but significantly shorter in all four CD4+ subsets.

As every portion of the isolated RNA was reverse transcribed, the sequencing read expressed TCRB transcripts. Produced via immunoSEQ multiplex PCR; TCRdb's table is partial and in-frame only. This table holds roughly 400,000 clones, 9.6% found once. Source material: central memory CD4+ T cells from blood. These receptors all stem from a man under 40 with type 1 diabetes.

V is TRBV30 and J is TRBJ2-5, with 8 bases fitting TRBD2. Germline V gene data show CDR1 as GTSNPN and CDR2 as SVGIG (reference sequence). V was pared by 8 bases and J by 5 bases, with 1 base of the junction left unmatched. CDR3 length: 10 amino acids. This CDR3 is CARGGETQYF. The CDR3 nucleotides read TGTGCCCGGGGGGGGGAGACCCAGTACTTC.

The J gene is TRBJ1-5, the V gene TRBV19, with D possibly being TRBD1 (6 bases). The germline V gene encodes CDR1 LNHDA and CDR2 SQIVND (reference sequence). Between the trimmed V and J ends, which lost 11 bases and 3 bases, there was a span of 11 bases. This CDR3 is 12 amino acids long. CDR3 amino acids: CAGGEYNQPQHF. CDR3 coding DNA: TGTGCCGGGGGCGAATACAATCAGCCCCAGCATTTT. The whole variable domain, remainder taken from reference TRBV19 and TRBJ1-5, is DGGITQSPKYLFRKEGQNVTLSCEQNLNHDAMYWYRQDPGQGLRLIYYSQIVNDFQKGDIAEGYSVSREKKESFPLTVTSAQKNPTAFYLCAGGEYNQPQHFGDGTRLSIL.

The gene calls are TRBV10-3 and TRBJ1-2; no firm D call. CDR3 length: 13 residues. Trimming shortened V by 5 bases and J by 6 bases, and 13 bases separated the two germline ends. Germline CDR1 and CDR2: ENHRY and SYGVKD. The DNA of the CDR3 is TGTGCCATCAGTTCCGTAACATGGCATGGCTACACCTTC. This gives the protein CAISSVTWHGYTF.

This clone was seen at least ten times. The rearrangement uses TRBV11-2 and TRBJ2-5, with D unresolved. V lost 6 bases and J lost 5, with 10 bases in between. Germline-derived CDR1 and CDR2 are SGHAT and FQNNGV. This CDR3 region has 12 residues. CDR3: CASRPDGETQYF. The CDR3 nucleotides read TGTGCCAGCAGACCGGACGGGGAGACCCAGTACTTC.

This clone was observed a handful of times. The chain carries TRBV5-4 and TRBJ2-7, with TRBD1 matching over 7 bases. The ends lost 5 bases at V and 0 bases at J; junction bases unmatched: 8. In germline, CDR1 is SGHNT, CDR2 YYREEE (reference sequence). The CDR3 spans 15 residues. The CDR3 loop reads CASRADRVSSYEQYF. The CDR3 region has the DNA TGTGCCAGCAGAGCTGACAGGGTAAGCTCCTACGAGCAGTACTTC.

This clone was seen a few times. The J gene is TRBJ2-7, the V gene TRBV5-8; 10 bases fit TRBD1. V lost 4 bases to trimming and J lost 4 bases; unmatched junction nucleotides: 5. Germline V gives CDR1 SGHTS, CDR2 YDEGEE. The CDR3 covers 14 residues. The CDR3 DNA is TGTGCCAGCAGCCGGGACAGGGGACGGTACGAGCAGTACTTC. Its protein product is CASSRDRGRYEQYF.

The CDR3 is CASSPPMTGELFF. As DNA, the CDR3 is TGTGCCAGCTCACCACCTATGACCGGGGAGCTGTTTTTT. The V call is TRBV18, the J call TRBJ2-2; D remains ambiguous. The CDR3 runs 13 residues. Germline V gene sequence: CDR1 KGHSH, CDR2 LQKENI. V was trimmed by 0 bases and J by 5 bases, leaving 4 bases between them.

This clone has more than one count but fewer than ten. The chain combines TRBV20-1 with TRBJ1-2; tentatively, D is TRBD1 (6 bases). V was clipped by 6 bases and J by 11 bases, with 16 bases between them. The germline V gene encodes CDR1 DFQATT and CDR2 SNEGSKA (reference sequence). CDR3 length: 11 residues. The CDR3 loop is CSARRIRGYTF. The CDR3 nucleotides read TGCAGTGCCAGACGAATAAGGGGGTACACCTTC.

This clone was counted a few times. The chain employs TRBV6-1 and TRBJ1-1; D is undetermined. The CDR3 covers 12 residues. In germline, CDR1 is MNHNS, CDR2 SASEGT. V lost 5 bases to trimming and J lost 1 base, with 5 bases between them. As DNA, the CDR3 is TGTGCCAGCAGTAAAAAGAACACTGAAGCTTTCTTT. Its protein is CASSKKNTEAFF.

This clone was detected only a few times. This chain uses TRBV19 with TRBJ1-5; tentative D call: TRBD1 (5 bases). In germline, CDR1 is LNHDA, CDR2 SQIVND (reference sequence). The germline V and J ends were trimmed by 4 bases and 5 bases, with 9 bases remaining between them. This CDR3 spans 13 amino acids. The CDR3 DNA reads TGTGCCAGTAGTAAGGTGGGGGATCAGCCCCAGCATTTT. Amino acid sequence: CASSKVGDQPQHF.

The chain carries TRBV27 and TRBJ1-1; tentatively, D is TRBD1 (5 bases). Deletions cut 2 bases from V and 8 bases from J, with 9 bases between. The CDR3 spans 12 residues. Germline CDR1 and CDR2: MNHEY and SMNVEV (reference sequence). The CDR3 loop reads CASSLRGTEAFF. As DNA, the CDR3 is TGTGCCAGCAGTTTAAGGGGAACAGAAGCTTTCTTT.

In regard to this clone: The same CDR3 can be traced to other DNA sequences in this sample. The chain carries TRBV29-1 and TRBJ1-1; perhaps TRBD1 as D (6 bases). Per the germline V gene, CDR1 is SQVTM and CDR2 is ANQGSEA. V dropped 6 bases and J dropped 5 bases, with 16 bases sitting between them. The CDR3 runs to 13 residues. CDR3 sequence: CSVGGGGRTEAFF. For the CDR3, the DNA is TGCAGCGTCGGAGGGGGGGGCAGGACTGAAGCTTTCTTT.

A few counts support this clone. CDR3 loop: CASSRQKNTEAFF. CDR3 in DNA: TGTGCCAGCAGCAGACAGAAGAACACTGAAGCTTTCTTT. The V call is TRBV7-2, the J call TRBJ1-1, with D maybe TRBD1 (5 bases). V was shortened by 5 bases and J by 1 base, with 8 bases between the two germline ends. Germline V gene sequence: CDR1 SGHTA, CDR2 FQGNSA. This CDR3 has 13 residues. Variable domain in full (rest from reference TRBV7-2 and TRBJ1-1): GAGVSQSPSNKVTEKGKDVELRCDPISGHTALYWYRQSLGQGLEFLIYFQGNSAPDKSGLPSDRFSAERTGGSVSTLTIQRTQQEDSAVYLCASSRQKNTEAFFGQGTRLTVV.

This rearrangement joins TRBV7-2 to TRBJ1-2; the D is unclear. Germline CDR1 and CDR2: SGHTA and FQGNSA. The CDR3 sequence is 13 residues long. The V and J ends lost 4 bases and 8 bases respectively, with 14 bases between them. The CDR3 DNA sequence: TGTGCCAGCAGCTCCGGACCTATTCCGGGCTACACCTTC. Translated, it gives CASSSGPIPGYTF.

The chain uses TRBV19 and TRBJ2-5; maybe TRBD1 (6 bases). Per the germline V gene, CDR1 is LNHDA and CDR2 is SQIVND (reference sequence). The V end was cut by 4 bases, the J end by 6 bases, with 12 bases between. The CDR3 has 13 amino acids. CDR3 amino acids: CASSSDRIQTQYF. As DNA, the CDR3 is TGTGCCAGTAGTAGCGACAGGATCCAGACCCAGTACTTC.

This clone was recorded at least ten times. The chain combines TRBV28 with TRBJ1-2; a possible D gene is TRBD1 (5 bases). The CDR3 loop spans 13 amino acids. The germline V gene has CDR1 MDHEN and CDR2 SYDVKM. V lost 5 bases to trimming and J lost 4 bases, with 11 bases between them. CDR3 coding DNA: TGTGCCAGCAGTATGACAGCTGCCTATGGCTACACCTTC. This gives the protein CASSMTAAYGYTF.

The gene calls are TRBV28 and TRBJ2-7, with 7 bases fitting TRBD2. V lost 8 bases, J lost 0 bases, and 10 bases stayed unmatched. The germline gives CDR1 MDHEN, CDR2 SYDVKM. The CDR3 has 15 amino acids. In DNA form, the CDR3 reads TGTGCCAGCGCTGGTGGGGTAGCGGGCTCCTACGAGCAGTACTTC. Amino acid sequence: CASAGGVAGSYEQYF.

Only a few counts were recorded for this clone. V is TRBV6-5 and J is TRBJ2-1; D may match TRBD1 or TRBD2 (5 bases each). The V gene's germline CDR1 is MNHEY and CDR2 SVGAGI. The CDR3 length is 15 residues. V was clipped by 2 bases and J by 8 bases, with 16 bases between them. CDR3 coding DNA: TGTGCCAGCAGTTACGGGGGAGTAAGGTGGTATGAGCAGTTCTTC. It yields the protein CASSYGGVRWYEQFF.

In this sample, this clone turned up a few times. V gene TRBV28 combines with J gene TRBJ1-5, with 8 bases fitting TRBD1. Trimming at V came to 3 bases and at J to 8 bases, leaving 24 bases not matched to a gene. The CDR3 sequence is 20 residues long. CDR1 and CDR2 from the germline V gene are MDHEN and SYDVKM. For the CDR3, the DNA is TGTGCCAGCAGTTTCTTCGGTAGGTTGCGGGACAGGTCCGCCGGTAAGCCCCAGCATTTT. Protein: CASSFFGRLRDRSAGKPQHF.

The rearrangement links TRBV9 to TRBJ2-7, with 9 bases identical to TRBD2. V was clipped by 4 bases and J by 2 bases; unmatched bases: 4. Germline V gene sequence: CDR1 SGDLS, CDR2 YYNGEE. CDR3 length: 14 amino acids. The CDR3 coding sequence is TGTGCCAGCAGCCCTCGCGGGAGGGCCTACGAGCAGTACTTC. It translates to CASSPRGRAYEQYF.

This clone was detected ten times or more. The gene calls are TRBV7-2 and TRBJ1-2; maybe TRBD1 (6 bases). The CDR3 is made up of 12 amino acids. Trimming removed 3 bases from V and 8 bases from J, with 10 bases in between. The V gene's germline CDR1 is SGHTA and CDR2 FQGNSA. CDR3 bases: TGTGCCAGCAGCTTCGGCAGGGGAGGCTACACCTTC. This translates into CASSFGRGGYTF.

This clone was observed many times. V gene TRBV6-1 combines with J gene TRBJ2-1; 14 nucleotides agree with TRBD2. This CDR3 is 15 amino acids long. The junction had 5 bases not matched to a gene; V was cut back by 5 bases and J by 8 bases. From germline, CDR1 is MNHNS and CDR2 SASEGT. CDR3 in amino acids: CASSPGTSGSDEQFF. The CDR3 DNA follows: TGTGCCAGCAGTCCCGGGACTAGCGGGAGCGATGAGCAGTTCTTC.

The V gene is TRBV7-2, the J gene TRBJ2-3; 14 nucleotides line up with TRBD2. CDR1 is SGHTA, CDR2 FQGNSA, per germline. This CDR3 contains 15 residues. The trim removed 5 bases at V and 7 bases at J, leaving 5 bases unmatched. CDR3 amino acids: CASSPGLAGGNTQYF. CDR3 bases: TGTGCCAGCAGCCCAGGACTAGCGGGAGGAAATACGCAGTATTTT. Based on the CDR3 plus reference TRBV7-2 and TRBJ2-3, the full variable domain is GAGVSQSPSNKVTEKGKDVELRCDPISGHTALYWYRQSLGQGLEFLIYFQGNSAPDKSGLPSDRFSAERTGGSVSTLTIQRTQQEDSAVYLCASSPGLAGGNTQYFGPGTRLTVL.

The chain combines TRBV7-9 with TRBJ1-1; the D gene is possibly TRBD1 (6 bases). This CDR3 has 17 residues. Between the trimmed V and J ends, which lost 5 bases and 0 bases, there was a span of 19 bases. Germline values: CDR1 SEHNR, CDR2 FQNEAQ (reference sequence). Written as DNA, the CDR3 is TGTGCCAGCAGCCCTTGGGGGGGCAGCGGGTTGAACACTGAAGCTTTCTTT. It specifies CASSPWGGSGLNTEAFF.

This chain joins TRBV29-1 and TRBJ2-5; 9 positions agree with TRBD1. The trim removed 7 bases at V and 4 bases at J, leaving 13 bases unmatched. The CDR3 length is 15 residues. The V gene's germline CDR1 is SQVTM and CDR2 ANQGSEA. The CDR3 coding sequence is TGCAGCGCCCCGGGTGGGACAGGGAGTCGAGAGACCCAGTACTTC. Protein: CSAPGGTGSRETQYF.

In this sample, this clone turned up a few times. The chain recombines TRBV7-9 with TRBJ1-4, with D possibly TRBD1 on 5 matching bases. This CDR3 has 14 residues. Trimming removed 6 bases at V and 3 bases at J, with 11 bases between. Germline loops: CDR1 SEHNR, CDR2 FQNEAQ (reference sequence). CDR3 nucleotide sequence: TGTGCCAGCAGTTCGGGGGGACCTAATGAAAAACTGTTTTTT. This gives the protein CASSSGGPNEKLFF.

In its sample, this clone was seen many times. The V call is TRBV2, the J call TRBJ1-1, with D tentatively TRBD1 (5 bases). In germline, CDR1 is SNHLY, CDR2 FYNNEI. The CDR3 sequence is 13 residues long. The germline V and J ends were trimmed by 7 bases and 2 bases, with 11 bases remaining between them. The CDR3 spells CASTREGNTEAFF. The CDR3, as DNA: TGTGCCAGCACCAGGGAGGGAAACACTGAAGCTTTCTTT.